These 29 T cell receptor beta chains were sequenced from one sample in a study of T cell clusters in autoimmune cytopenias. Some 34,000 genome equivalents of blood DNA were amplified for TRB. Multiplex touch-down PCR amplified TRB using TRB-A and TRB-B pools in one tube. TCRdb reanalyzed the multiplex PCR reads, giving one entry per CDR3 protein sequence and no DNA. This sample's clone table lists about 3,600 distinct CDR3 sequences. The sequencing input was peripheral blood. Receptors were obtained from a human donor with an autoimmune cytopenia or autoimmune hepatitis (not recorded which).

The chain couples TRBV20-1 to TRBJ2-5; TCRdb's D gene call, TRBD1, goes unchecked for lack of DNA. The CDR3 length is 14 residues. CDR1 is DFQATT, CDR2 SNEGSKA, per germline (reference sequence). CDR3 region: CSAREKQGEETQYF.

By frequency, this clonotype registers medium-sized (0.01 to 0.1%). This chain joins TRBV6-5 and TRBJ2-7. The length of the CDR3 is 12 residues. Germline V CDR1 and CDR2: MNHEY, SVGAGI. The CDR3 spells CASSYSDYEQYF.

This clonotype is deemed large (0.1 to 1%) by its frequency. The chain recombines TRBV29-1 with TRBJ2-3; TCRdb selects TRBD1, and the lack of DNA leaves this call unchecked. Germline CDR1 reads SQVTM; CDR2 reads ANQGSEA. CDR3 length equals 13 residues. This chain's CDR3 is CSVGLGATDTQYF.

Frequency places this clonotype as medium-sized. The gene calls are TRBV6-5 and TRBJ2-7; there is no DNA to check the TCRdb D call of TRBD1. The CDR3 is made up of 13 amino acids. Germline CDR1 reads MNHEY; CDR2 reads SVGAGI. The CDR3 loop is CASSPVWGDEQYF.

V and J are TRBV27 and TRBJ1-5; no DNA is available, so the TRBD1 call from TCRdb remains unchecked. CDR1 is MNHEY and CDR2 is SMNVEV in the germline V gene (reference sequence). CDR3 size: 16 residues. CDR3: CASSLLPGSSNQPQHF.

Judged by frequency, this clonotype is medium-sized (0.01 to 0.1%). The chain employs TRBV12-3 or TRBV12-4 and TRBJ2-3; TCRdb returns TRBD1, unconfirmable since there is no DNA. This CDR3 contains 15 residues. This chain's CDR3 is CASSLGPGGTDTQYF.

This clonotype is identified as medium-sized (0.01 to 0.1%) from frequency. This chain joins TRBV30 and TRBJ1-3. Germline V gives CDR1 GTSNPN, CDR2 SVGIG (reference sequence). This CDR3 comprises 12 residues. CDR3 in amino acids: CAWKKSGNTIYF.

Its frequency marks this clonotype as medium-sized. CDR3: CAWSVLQPLGYTF. This chain joins TRBV30 and TRBJ1-2. Per germline, CDR1 GTSNPN and CDR2 SVGIG (reference sequence). The CDR3 covers 13 residues.

This clonotype shows up as medium-sized (0.01 to 0.1%) by frequency. The chain couples TRBV7-2 to TRBJ2-1; the D gene TCRdb calls, TRBD1, cannot be checked with no DNA. The CDR3 has 14 residues. The germline V gene encodes CDR1 SGHTA and CDR2 FQGNSA. CDR3 sequence reads: CASSSRRDNDEQFF.

The chain has TRBV19 and TRBJ2-3; TCRdb gives TRBD1 as the D gene, but with no DNA this cannot be confirmed. The V gene's germline CDR1 is LNHDA and CDR2 SQIVND (reference sequence). This CDR3 is 16 amino acids long. The CDR3 reads CASSNGVGGWADTQYF.

This clonotype is labeled medium-sized based on frequency. The chain couples TRBV30 to TRBJ1-6; TCRdb selects TRBD1, and the lack of DNA leaves this call unchecked. The CDR3 consists of 15 residues. Germline V gene sequence: CDR1 GTSNPN, CDR2 SVGIG (reference sequence). The CDR3 here is CAWSRLGGEYSPLHF. Variable domain in full (rest from reference TRBV30 and TRBJ1-6): SQTIHQWPATLVQPVGSPLSLECTVEGTSNPNLYWYRQAAGRGLQLLFYSVGIGQISSEVPQNLSASRPQDRQFILSSKKLLLSDSGFYLCAWSRLGGEYSPLHFGNGTRLTVT.

Frequency places this clonotype as medium-sized. This rearrangement joins TRBV15 to TRBJ2-1; lacking DNA, the TRBD1 call made by TCRdb goes unchecked. CDR3 length: 17 residues. In germline, CDR1 is LNHNV, CDR2 YYDKDF (reference sequence). CDR3: CATSRGGGTGLTNEQFF.

This clonotype registers medium-sized by frequency. The chain recombines TRBV6-5 with TRBJ2-1; there is no DNA to check the TCRdb D call of TRBD1. This CDR3 is 15 amino acids long. In germline, CDR1 is MNHEY, CDR2 SVGAGI. This CDR3 is CASRTRGKPYNEQFF.

V is TRBV20-1 and J is TRBJ2-5. The CDR3 totals 13 residues. Germline assignment: CDR1 DFQATT and CDR2 SNEGSKA (reference sequence). CDR3 residues: CSARDSRQETQYF.

By frequency, this clonotype is large. The chain carries TRBV6-5 and TRBJ2-2. CDR3 size: 15 residues. The germline CDR1 and CDR2 sequences are MNHEY and SVGAGI. CDR3 protein: CASSYSSKFTGELFF.

By frequency, this clonotype is medium-sized. The chain joins TRBV6-5 to TRBJ2-2; TCRdb names TRBD2, which stays unverified in the absence of DNA. CDR3 length: 16 residues. CDR1 is MNHEY, CDR2 SVGAGI, per germline. This chain's CDR3 is CASSYSGGVNTGELFF.

The chain recombines TRBV12-3 or TRBV12-4 with TRBJ2-7; the TRBD1 assignment by TCRdb is unverifiable without DNA. This CDR3 is built from 14 residues. The CDR3 region is CASSSYRGAGEQYF.

The chain couples TRBV20-1 to TRBJ2-5; TCRdb's D gene call, TRBD1, goes unchecked for lack of DNA. The CDR3 runs to 17 residues. CDR1 and CDR2 (germline): DFQATT, SNEGSKA (reference sequence). The CDR3 loop reads CSAPGGPGTGVSYEQYF.

Frequency places this clonotype as medium-sized (0.01 to 0.1%). The V gene is TRBV7-2, the J gene TRBJ2-5; TCRdb returns TRBD1, unconfirmable since there is no DNA. The CDR3 is 15 amino acids. The V gene's germline CDR1 is SGHTA and CDR2 FQGNSA. Here the CDR3 reads CASSYYGQAQETQYF.

This clonotype registers medium-sized by frequency. This chain uses TRBV15 with TRBJ2-7; TCRdb's D gene call, TRBD1, goes unchecked for lack of DNA. This CDR3 contains 15 residues. Germline loops: CDR1 LNHNV, CDR2 YYDKDF (reference sequence). CDR3 sequence: CATSRDRAGEYEQYF.

In terms of frequency, this clonotype is large. This CDR3 is CAWTSTDTQYF. V and J are TRBV30 and TRBJ2-5. Germline-derived CDR1 and CDR2 are GTSNPN and SVGIG (reference sequence). This CDR3 has 11 amino acids.

Measured by frequency, this clonotype is medium-sized. The chain recombines TRBV30 with TRBJ2-3; TCRdb designates TRBD2, a call that cannot be tested without DNA. CDR1 is GTSNPN, CDR2 SVGIG, per germline (reference sequence). The CDR3 contains 14 residues. The CDR3 region is CAWTAGGFTDTQYF.

V is TRBV6-2 or TRBV6-3 and J is TRBJ1-5; the D call of TRBD1 rests on TCRdb alone, since no DNA is present to check it. The germline V gene encodes CDR1 MNHEY and CDR2 SVGEGT. The CDR3 is made up of 14 amino acids. The CDR3: CASSGTISNQPQHF.

The chain couples TRBV5-1 to TRBJ2-7; with no DNA, the TCRdb D assignment of TRBD1 cannot be verified. CDR1 is SGHRS, CDR2 YFSETQ, per germline. This CDR3 spans 14 amino acids. The CDR3 here is CASSPTGGSYEQYF.

By frequency, this clonotype registers medium-sized (0.01 to 0.1%). CDR3 sequence: CASTQTGGVTNEQFF. The chain couples TRBV19 to TRBJ2-1; without DNA, the TCRdb call of TRBD1 cannot be checked. This CDR3 is 15 amino acids long. Looked up from germline, CDR1 is LNHDA and CDR2 is SQIVND (reference sequence).

This clonotype counts as medium-sized by frequency. The V gene is TRBV6-5, the J gene TRBJ2-1; TCRdb returns TRBD1, unconfirmable since there is no DNA. Germline V lookup: CDR1 MNHEY, CDR2 SVGAGI. The length of the CDR3 is 15 residues. CDR3 amino acids: CASSADRTSYNEQFF.

Measured by frequency, this clonotype is medium-sized. The chain joins TRBV19 to TRBJ2-5. The CDR3 totals 13 residues. Germline loops: CDR1 LNHDA, CDR2 SQIVND (reference sequence). The CDR3: CASSATDGETQYF.

Frequency places this clonotype as medium-sized. The gene calls are TRBV6-5 and TRBJ2-1; TCRdb picks TRBD1, but there is no DNA to check that call. This CDR3 region has 15 residues. The germline V gene encodes CDR1 MNHEY and CDR2 SVGAGI. CDR3 amino acids: CASSYAGTDYNEQFF.

This chain connects TRBV20-1 to TRBJ2-5. The CDR3 contains 14 residues. Germline CDR1 DFQATT, CDR2 SNEGSKA (reference sequence). This CDR3 reads CSASSGLTLGTQYF.